This TCR beta chain appears in the sequencing data of a study of shared clonotypes between healthy human individuals (dated by TCRdb to 2019 to 2021). Regarding the study in general: Two women and a few men aged 18 to 49 years were included in the cohort. Leukapheresis yielded between about 0.9 and 9.5 billion PBMCs per donor. The study deeply sequenced blood TCR repertoires of about 5 healthy adults to estimate repertoire size and the extent of clonotype sharing between individuals. For each donor, three plates each were used for CD4 naive and CD4 memory, two plates were used for CD8 naive, and one plate was used for CD8 memory. Libraries were prepared and TCR repertoires were sequenced by different laboratories using diverse techniques, in order to increase sequencing depth and limit assay-specific biases. Study-wide conclusions, independent of this receptor: Sampling was limited to blood, and TCR repertoires in tissue likely differ from TCR repertoires in blood. Higher generation probabilities were observed for clonotypes shared by all four sorted-subset donors than for non-shared clonotypes. The small number of donors limited the genetic and exposure-history diversity represented. Across a handful of donors, roughly 5% of naive CD4, approximately 3.6% of naive CD8, about 2.3% of memory CD4, and approximately 0.4% of memory CD8 clonotypes were shared. Naive subsets generally had larger estimated clonotype richness than memory subsets. Pairwise subsampling indicated that sequencing depth was expected to affect the degree of clonotype sharing among donors. Even with the large sequencing depth, rarefaction of the sorted-subset datasets indicated that sequencing was incomplete.

Of note for this clone: What antigen it recognizes has not been identified. No clone much larger than this one lies a single base away; base qualities are absent.

CDR1 and CDR2 are read off the germline V gene (reference sequence) as LNHDA and SQIVND. V lost 6 bases and J lost 11 bases; the stretch between them is 17 bases long. The CDR3 sequence holds 13 residues, the cysteine and phenylalanine included. Just the 39-base CDR3 DNA is kept, in frame starting at base 1. TCR CDR3 regions were amplified from genomic DNA by multiplex PCR using the deep immunoSEQ assay. For each cell subset, the extracted genomic DNA was distributed evenly across all wells of several immunoSEQ 96-well plates, and each plate served as one replicate. For sorted subsets, roughly 200 ng genomic DNA, equal to about 30,000 T cell genomes, was loaded into each replicate PCR. The purified libraries were quantified using a Qubit 3.0 fluorometer, sized with a Bioanalyzer 2100, and then quantified again using the KAPA Library Quantification kit. A separate single-read 150-cycle Illumina NextSeq 550 flow cell was used to sequence each immunoSEQ 96-well plate. As for how the authors treated the data: Because the immunoSEQ output held only junctional sequences and lacked quality scores, the filtering could not match the filtering applied to full-length reads. Sequences were annotated with PyIR, a Python wrapper for IgBLAST v1.9, using IMGT germline references to assign V/J genes and CDR3. Reads were removed for weak V/J assignments (E-value above 1e-6), missing CDR3, stop codons, out-of-frame junctions, or ambiguous translated residues. A V3J clonotype was defined by an identical inferred V gene, J gene, and CDR3 amino acid sequence. To compute the percentage overlap between repertoires, the number of shared unique clonotypes was divided by the size of the smaller repertoire. RTK rarefaction, the Chao1 estimator, and Recon v2.1 estimates of unobserved clonotypes were used to assess repertoire richness. For all TCRbeta clonotypes obtained by the gDNA method from a handful of donors, generation probabilities were computed with OLGA. The table comes from immuneACCESS by way of TCRdb, which keeps in-frame sequences with V and J called. Part of the clones is missing from these tables; in studies checked, under half for an unresolved V gene and the rest for unknown reasons. Clonal size and the V and J genes are those of that table, whereas D and trimming came from the DNA. The sample table holds more than 900,000 clones, of which around 78% were seen once. The ten top clones hold 0.55% to 0.7% of the sample.

Healthy HIV-negative adults with no recently reported acute infections or vaccinations were included as donors. Every donor was a Caucasian adult living in Nashville, Tennessee, USA. Magnetic negative selection was used to enrich CD4+ T cells, after which naive cells were positively selected on CD45RA and the negative fraction became the memory subset. Blood was obtained by leukapheresis, after which PBMCs were separated by Ficoll-Histopaque density gradient centrifugation and cryopreserved in liquid nitrogen vapor phase. Analytical flow cytometry was used to check the purity and quantity of each magnetically sorted T cell population. Genomic DNA was isolated from every sorted fraction and measured by UV absorbance on a Nanodrop 2000c.

The receptor's source is a man aged 18-30 years in good health. Some clones in this sample may be carry-over from other donors' samples. The sample was memory CD4+ T cells from PBMCs. The sample's cell subset or site label, decoded: CD45RA-negative fraction. The chain couples TRBV19 to TRBJ2-4, with a tentative D gene TRBD1 over 6 matching bases. The nucleotide sequence is given as TGTGCCAGTAGCCCCACAGGGTCCCCCCTTCAGTACTTC. Its protein product is CASSPTGSPLQYF.